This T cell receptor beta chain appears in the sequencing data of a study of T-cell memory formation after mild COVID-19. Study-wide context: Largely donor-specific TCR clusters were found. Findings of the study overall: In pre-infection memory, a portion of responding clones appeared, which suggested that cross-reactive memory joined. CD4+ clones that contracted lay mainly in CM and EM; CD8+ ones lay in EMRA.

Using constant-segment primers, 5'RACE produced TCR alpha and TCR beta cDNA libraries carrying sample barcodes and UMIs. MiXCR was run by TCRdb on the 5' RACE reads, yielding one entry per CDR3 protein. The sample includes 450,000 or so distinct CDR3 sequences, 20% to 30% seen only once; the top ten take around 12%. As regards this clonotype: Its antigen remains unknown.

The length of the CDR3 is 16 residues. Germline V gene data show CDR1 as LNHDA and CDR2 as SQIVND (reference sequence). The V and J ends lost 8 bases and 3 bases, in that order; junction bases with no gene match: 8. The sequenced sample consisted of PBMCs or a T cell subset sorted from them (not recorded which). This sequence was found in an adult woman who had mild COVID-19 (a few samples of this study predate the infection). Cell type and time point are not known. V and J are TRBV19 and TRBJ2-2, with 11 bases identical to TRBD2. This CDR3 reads CASGRLAGLDTGELFF. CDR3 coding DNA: TGTGCCAGTGGGAGACTAGCGGGGCTGGACACCGGGGAGCTGTTTTTT.